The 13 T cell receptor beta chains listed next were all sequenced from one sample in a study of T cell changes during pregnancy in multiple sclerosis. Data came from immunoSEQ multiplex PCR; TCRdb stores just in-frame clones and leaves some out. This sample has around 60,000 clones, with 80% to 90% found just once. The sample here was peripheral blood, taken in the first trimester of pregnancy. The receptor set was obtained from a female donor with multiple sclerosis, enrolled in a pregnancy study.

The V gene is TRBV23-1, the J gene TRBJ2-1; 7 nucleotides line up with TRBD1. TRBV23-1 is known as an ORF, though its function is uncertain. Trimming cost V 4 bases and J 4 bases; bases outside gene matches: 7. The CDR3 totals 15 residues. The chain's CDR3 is CASSRGDREYNEQFF. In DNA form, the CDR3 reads TGCGCCAGCAGTCGAGGAGACAGGGAATACAATGAGCAGTTCTTC.

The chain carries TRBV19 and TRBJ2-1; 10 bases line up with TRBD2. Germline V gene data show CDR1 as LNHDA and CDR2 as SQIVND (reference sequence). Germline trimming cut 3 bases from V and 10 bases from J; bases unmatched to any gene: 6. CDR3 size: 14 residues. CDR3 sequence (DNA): TGTGCCAGTAGTATTGAACTAGCGGGATCAGAGCAGTTCTTC. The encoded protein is CASSIELAGSEQFF.

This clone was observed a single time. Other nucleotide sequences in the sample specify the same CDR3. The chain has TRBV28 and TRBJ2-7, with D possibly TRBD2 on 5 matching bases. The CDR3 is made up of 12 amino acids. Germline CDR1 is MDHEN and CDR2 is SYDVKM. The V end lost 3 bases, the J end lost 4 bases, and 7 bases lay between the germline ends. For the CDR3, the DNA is TGTGCCAGCAGTTTTAGGACTTACGAGCAGTACTTC. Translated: CASSFRTYEQYF.

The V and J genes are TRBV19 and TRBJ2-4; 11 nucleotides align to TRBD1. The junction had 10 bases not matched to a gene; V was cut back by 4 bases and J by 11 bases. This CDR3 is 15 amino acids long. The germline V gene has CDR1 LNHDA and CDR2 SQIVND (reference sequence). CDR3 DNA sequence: TGTGCCAGTAGTAGGGTGGGACAGGGGGAAGCACTTCAGTACTTC. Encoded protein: CASSRVGQGEALQYF.

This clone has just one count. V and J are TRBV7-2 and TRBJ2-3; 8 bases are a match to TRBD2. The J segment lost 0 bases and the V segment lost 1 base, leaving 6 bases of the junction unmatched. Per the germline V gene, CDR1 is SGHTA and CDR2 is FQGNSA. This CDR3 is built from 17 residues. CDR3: CASSLGSGGGSTDTQYF. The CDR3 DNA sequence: TGTGCCAGCAGCTTAGGTTCGGGGGGGGGTAGCACAGATACGCAGTATTTT.

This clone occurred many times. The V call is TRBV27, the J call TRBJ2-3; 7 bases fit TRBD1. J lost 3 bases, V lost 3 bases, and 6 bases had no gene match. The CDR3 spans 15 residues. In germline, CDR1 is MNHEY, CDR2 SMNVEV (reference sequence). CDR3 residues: CASSFDRVGTDTQYF. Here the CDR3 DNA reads TGTGCCAGCAGTTTCGACAGGGTAGGGACAGATACGCAGTATTTT.

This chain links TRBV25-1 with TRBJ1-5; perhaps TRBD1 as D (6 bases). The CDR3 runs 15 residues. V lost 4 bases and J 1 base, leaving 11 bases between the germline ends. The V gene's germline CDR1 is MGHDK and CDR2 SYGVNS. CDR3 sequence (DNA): TGTGCCAGCAGTGTCGCAGGACAGAGCAATCAGCCCCAGCATTTT. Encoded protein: CASSVAGQSNQPQHF.

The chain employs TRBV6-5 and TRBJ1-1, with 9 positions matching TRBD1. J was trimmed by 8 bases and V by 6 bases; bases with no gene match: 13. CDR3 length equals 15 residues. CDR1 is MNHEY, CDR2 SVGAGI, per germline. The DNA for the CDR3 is TGTGCCAGCAGAGGGGGACAGGGCCTCGGGACGGAAGCTTTCTTT. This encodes CASRGGQGLGTEAFF.

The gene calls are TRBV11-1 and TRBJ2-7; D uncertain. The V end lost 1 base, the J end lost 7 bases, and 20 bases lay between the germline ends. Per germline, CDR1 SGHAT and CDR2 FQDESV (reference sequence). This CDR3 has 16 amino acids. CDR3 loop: CASSLEKRNPPREQYF. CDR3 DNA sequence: TGTGCCAGCAGCTTAGAGAAGAGGAATCCTCCGAGGGAGCAGTACTTC.

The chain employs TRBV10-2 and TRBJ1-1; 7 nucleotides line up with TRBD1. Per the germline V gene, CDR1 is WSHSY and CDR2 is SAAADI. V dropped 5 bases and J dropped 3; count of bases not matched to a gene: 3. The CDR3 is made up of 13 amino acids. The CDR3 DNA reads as TGCGCCAGCAGTCCGAGGGGGCACACTGAAGCTTTCTTT. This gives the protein CASSPRGHTEAFF.

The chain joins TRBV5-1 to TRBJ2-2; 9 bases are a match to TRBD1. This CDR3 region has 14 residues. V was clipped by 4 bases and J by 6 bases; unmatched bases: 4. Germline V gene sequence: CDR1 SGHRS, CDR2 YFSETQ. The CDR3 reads CASSIRTGAGELFF. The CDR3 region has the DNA TGCGCCAGCAGCATACGGACAGGGGCCGGGGAGCTGTTTTTT.

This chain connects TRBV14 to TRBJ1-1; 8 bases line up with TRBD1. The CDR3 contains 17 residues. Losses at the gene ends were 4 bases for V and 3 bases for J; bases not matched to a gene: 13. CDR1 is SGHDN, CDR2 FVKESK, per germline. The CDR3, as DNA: TGTGCCAGCAGCCTGAGGGACAGGTTTATGGGTTACACTGAAGCTTTCTTT. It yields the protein CASSLRDRFMGYTEAFF.

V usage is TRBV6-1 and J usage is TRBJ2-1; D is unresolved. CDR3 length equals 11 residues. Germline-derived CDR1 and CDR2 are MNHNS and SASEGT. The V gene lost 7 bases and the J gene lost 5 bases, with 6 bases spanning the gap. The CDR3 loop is CASKSDNEQFF. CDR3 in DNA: TGTGCCAGCAAGTCGGACAATGAGCAGTTCTTC.